The 15 T cell receptor beta chains given below trace back to one sample, sequenced in a study of T-cell reconstitution after alpha-beta-depleted transplantation in children. Construction of the TCRbeta library involved unique molecular identifiers. MiXCR, applied by TCRdb to the PCR reads, yields one record per CDR3 protein. The table has a few hundred thousand distinct CDR3 sequences, approximately 42% seen once. Sequencing used PBMCs, obtained before TCRalphabeta/CD19-depleted stem cell transplant. Receptors were obtained from a girl aged 2-10 years with aplastic anemia, due to receive a stem cell transplant.

The genes are TRBV29-1 and TRBJ2-1; 14 bases line up with TRBD2. The CDR3 sequence is 14 residues long. After removal of 7 bases from V and 9 bases from J, the junction contained 8 bases not matched to a gene. Germline values: CDR1 SQVTM, CDR2 ANQGSEA. The CDR3 region has the DNA TGCAGCGCTGACCGACTAGCGGGAGGGAGTGAGCAGTTCTTC. Amino acid sequence: CSADRLAGGSEQFF.

V is TRBV12-3 or TRBV12-4 and J is TRBJ2-1, with 8 nucleotides matching TRBD2. V lost 8 bases and J lost 11; bases outside the gene matches: 14. The CDR3 contains 14 residues. The CDR3 DNA is TGTGCCAGCCGTTCTAGCGGGCCGGTTTTAAAGCAGTTCTTC. Protein sequence: CASRSSGPVLKQFF.

The chain has TRBV20-1 and TRBJ2-6; D is uncertain. From germline, CDR1 is DFQATT and CDR2 SNEGSKA (reference sequence). V dropped 1 base and J dropped 0 bases, with 4 bases sitting between them. The CDR3 runs to 14 residues. CDR3 DNA: TGCAGTGCTAGAGTAGACTCTGGGGCCAACGTCCTGACTTTC. This gives the protein CSARVDSGANVLTF.

This clonotype came up many times. V gene TRBV7-9 combines with J gene TRBJ2-7, with unresolved D. The CDR3 spans 13 residues. The germline V gene has CDR1 SEHNR and CDR2 FQNEAQ (reference sequence). V gave up 4 bases and J gave up 1 base, with 8 bases separating them. The CDR3 DNA is TGTGCCAGCAGCTCCTCGGTATCCTACGAGCAGTACTTC. Residues: CASSSSVSYEQYF.

This clonotype was observed many times. This rearrangement joins TRBV12-3 or TRBV12-4 to TRBJ2-5; D ambiguous. V gave up 3 bases and J gave up 0 bases, with 5 bases separating them. This CDR3 region has 13 residues. The CDR3 reads CASSLKNQETQYF. The CDR3 bases are TGTGCCAGCAGTTTGAAAAACCAAGAGACCCAGTACTTC.

This clonotype is termed medium-sized (0.01 to 0.1%). The gene calls are TRBV18 and TRBJ1-1; the match to TRBD1 covers 7 bases. Germline V lookup: CDR1 KGHSH, CDR2 LQKENI. Unmatched junction bases numbered 0, after V lost 1 base and J lost 4 bases. The CDR3 runs to 13 residues. CDR3 sequence (DNA): TGTGCCAGCTCACCACAGGGGGCCACTGAAGCTTTCTTT. This codes for CASSPQGATEAFF.

Only a few counts were recorded for this clonotype. This chain uses TRBV4-1 with TRBJ2-2; unclear D gene. Trimming left V 4 bases short and J 6 bases short, with 18 bases between. Germline-derived CDR1 and CDR2 are MGHRA and YSYEKL. CDR3 length: 16 residues. CDR3 sequence: CASSRVHLRDSGELFF. The CDR3 coding sequence is TGCGCCAGCAGCCGGGTCCACCTTAGGGATTCCGGGGAGCTGTTTTTT.

This chain connects TRBV7-9 to TRBJ2-3; the match to TRBD1 covers 9 bases. The trim removed 1 base at V and 2 bases at J, leaving 4 bases unmatched. This CDR3 is 16 amino acids long. Per the germline V gene, CDR1 is SEHNR and CDR2 is FQNEAQ (reference sequence). The CDR3, as DNA: TGTGCCAGCAGCTTAGGGACAGGGGCGACCACAGATACGCAGTATTTT. Its translation: CASSLGTGATTDTQYF.

This clonotype turned up a few times. The chain carries TRBV6-1 and TRBJ2-2, with 7 bases matching TRBD1. The CDR3 consists of 16 residues. CDR1 MNHNS and CDR2 SASEGT come from the germline V gene. V shed 5 bases and J 5 bases; nucleotides not matched to a gene: 11. The CDR3 nucleotides read TGTGCCAGCAGTCCCCCAAGACAGGGTCAAACCGGGGAGCTGTTTTTT. Amino acids: CASSPPRQGQTGELFF.

The chain combines TRBV5-1 with TRBJ2-7; no clear D gene. From germline, CDR1 is SGHRS and CDR2 YFSETQ. This CDR3 spans 14 amino acids. Trimming removed 3 bases from V and 3 bases from J, with 13 bases in between. CDR3 bases: TGCGCCAGCAGCTCCCTCGGATCATACTACGAGCAGTACTTC. Amino acid sequence: CASSSLGSYYEQYF.

This clonotype was observed at least ten times. The V gene is TRBV12-3 or TRBV12-4, the J gene TRBJ1-1; the match to TRBD1 covers 7 bases. V shed 3 bases and J 1 base; nucleotides not matched to a gene: 8. CDR3 length: 16 residues. The CDR3 is CASSFLRGRGNTEAFF. CDR3 in DNA: TGTGCCAGCAGTTTTCTTAGGGGGCGAGGGAACACTGAAGCTTTCTTT.

In its sample, this clonotype was seen many times. CDR3 nucleotides: TGTGCCAGCAGTTTATCTCTCGGGGGGCTAGCGGGATCATACAATGAGCAGTTCTTC. As protein: CASSLSLGGLAGSYNEQFF. The chain links TRBV27 to TRBJ2-1; the match to TRBD2 covers 9 bases. The CDR3 has 19 amino acids. Germline CDR1 and CDR2: MNHEY and SMNVEV (reference sequence). Germline trimming cut 0 bases from V and 4 bases from J; bases unmatched to any gene: 13.

This clonotype appeared a few times. This sequence joins TRBV12-3 or TRBV12-4 and TRBJ1-5, with 7 bases fitting TRBD1. Unmatched junction bases numbered 8, after V lost 5 bases and J lost 7 bases. The CDR3 is made up of 14 amino acids. Here the CDR3 DNA reads TGTGCCAGCAGTCCCAGGGGGGAGGCACAGCCCCAGCATTTT. It is translated as CASSPRGEAQPQHF.

The V and J genes are TRBV28 and TRBJ2-3, with a tentative D call TRBD1 (6 bases). Trimming cost V 5 bases and J 2 bases, with 14 bases left between them. Germline assignment: CDR1 MDHEN and CDR2 SYDVKM. The CDR3 spans 15 residues. The CDR3 spells CASSPGDTITDTQYF. CDR3 coding DNA: TGTGCCAGCAGTCCTGGGGACACGATCACAGATACGCAGTATTTT.

This clonotype was found once. The chain links TRBV7-9 to TRBJ2-4, with D perhaps TRBD1 or TRBD2 (5 bases each). The germline gives CDR1 SEHNR, CDR2 FQNEAQ (reference sequence). The CDR3 spans 15 residues. Trimming shortened V by 9 bases and J by 0 bases, and 15 bases separated the two germline ends. CDR3 nucleotide sequence: TGTGCCAGTCCCGAGGGACGGCTAGCCAAAAACATTCAGTACTTC. Its protein product is CASPEGRLAKNIQYF.